This TCR beta chain was sequenced in a study of vaccination and CD4 T cells after COVID-19. Study-level background: Either the Pfizer-BioNTech BNT162b2 or Moderna mRNA-1273 vaccine was given as two doses. Culture controls were given either a CEFX pool, an HIV-1 Nef pool, or no peptide. The cells were exposed to overlapping spike peptides originating from SARS-CoV-2, HCoV-NL63, HCoV-OC43 and HCoV-229E for stimulation.

This clonotype has only a few counts. As yet, its antigen is unknown. Scientists ran DNA taken from cultured CD4+ T cells through the Oncomine TCR Beta short-read assay for sequencing. MiXCR was run by TCRdb on the PCR reads, yielding one entry per CDR3 protein. The data contain several thousand distinct CDR3 sequences, roughly 40% of them singletons. Treatment given: roughly 10-day PBMC culture with coronavirus spike peptide pools or control peptides (ViraFEST assay). Losses at the gene ends were 4 bases for V and 4 bases for J; bases not matched to a gene: 6. The CDR3 runs 14 residues. CDR1 DFQATT and CDR2 SNEGSKA come from the germline V gene (reference sequence).

The sequencing here drew on CD4+ T cells from blood, cultured in vitro, taken after SARS-CoV-2 vaccination. The source is a human donor who had recovered from COVID-19. The chain recombines TRBV20-1 with TRBJ2-2, with 7 bases fitting TRBD2. CDR3 DNA sequence: TGCAGTGCTAAGGGCGGGAGCCTCACCGGGGAGCTGTTTTTT. It translates to CSAKGGSLTGELFF.